These 7 T cell receptor beta chains originate from one sample sequenced in a study of shared clonotypes between healthy human individuals (dated by TCRdb to the early 2020s). Libraries were constructed by the immunoSEQ multiplex PCR assay. TCRdb mirrors the immuneACCESS table, restricted to in-frame sequences. Some clones are absent from its copies; in checked studies, under half trace to an unresolved V gene, and the reason for the others is unknown. This sample is represented by almost 750,000 clones; 55% to 80% of them were singletons. The ten largest account for less than 2% of the sample. Sequenced material: memory CD4+ T cells sorted from blood. The cell subset or site label of this sample denotes: CD45RA-negative fraction. All receptors derive from a young woman in good health.

The chain recombines TRBV14 with TRBJ1-2; TRBD1 might be the D (6 bases). V was shortened by 0 bases and J by 5 bases, with 25 bases between the two germline ends. The CDR3 is made up of 19 amino acids. CDR1 SGHDN and CDR2 FVKESK come from the germline V gene. The CDR3: CASSQDGAYLGRGRYGYTF. CDR3 sequence (DNA): TGTGCCAGCAGCCAAGATGGGGCCTATCTTGGCAGGGGCCGTTATGGCTACACCTTC.

This clone has a single count. This chain connects TRBV28 to TRBJ2-2, with a tentative D call TRBD1 (6 bases). The germline gives CDR1 MDHEN, CDR2 SYDVKM. The CDR3 extends over 14 amino acids. V gave up 5 bases and J gave up 2 bases, with 9 bases separating them. The CDR3: CASSPGHNTGELFF. As DNA, the CDR3 is TGTGCCAGCAGTCCGGGACACAACACCGGGGAGCTGTTTTTT.

This clone turned up a few times. This chain connects TRBV2 to TRBJ1-1; D call uncertain. Germline V gene data show CDR1 as SNHLY and CDR2 as FYNNEI. This CDR3 has 17 amino acids. V was trimmed by 6 bases and J by 1 base, leaving 21 bases between them. As DNA, the CDR3 is TGTGCCAGCAGCCTCAACCCCCCCCCACAAGAGAACACTGAAGCTTTCTTT. Protein sequence: CASSLNPPPQENTEAFF.

The table lists this clone with a count of one. The gene calls are TRBV6-1 and TRBJ1-2; 8 positions agree with TRBD1. Germline CDR1 is MNHNS and CDR2 is SASEGT. The CDR3 covers 13 residues. V trimming: 4 bases; J trimming: 8 bases; junction bases outside the gene matches: 6. The CDR3 DNA sequence: TGTGCCAGCAGTGCCGGGACAGGAAGCGGCTACACCTTC. This translates into CASSAGTGSGYTF.

The rearrangement links TRBV11-1 to TRBJ2-7, with D unresolved. Trimming left V 1 base short and J 5 bases short, with 6 bases between. CDR1 and CDR2 (germline): SGHAT, FQDESV (reference sequence). The CDR3 loop spans 12 amino acids. CDR3 sequence (DNA): TGTGCCAGCAGCTTAGACCGCGACGAGCAGTACTTC. It specifies CASSLDRDEQYF.

The chain has TRBV11-2 and TRBJ2-1, with TRBD1 as a possible D gene (6 bases). The V end was cut by 8 bases, the J end by 5 bases, with 19 bases between. The germline V gene encodes CDR1 SGHAT and CDR2 FQNNGV. The CDR3 length is 15 residues. In DNA form, the CDR3 reads TGTGCCAGCCGCTCAGTTAGGGGGACAAACAATGAGCAGTTCTTC. Its translation is CASRSVRGTNNEQFF.

In the case of this clone: Other DNA sequences in this specimen translate into the identical CDR3. This chain's CDR3 is CAWSVTGASYEQYF. The CDR3 nucleotides read TGTGCCTGGAGTGTCACAGGCGCCTCCTACGAGCAGTACTTC. The chain uses TRBV30 and TRBJ2-7; TRBD1 might be the D (5 bases). This CDR3 comprises 14 residues. Per the germline V gene, CDR1 is GTSNPN and CDR2 is SVGIG (reference sequence). The V end lost 0 bases, the J end lost 0 bases, and 9 bases lay between the germline ends.